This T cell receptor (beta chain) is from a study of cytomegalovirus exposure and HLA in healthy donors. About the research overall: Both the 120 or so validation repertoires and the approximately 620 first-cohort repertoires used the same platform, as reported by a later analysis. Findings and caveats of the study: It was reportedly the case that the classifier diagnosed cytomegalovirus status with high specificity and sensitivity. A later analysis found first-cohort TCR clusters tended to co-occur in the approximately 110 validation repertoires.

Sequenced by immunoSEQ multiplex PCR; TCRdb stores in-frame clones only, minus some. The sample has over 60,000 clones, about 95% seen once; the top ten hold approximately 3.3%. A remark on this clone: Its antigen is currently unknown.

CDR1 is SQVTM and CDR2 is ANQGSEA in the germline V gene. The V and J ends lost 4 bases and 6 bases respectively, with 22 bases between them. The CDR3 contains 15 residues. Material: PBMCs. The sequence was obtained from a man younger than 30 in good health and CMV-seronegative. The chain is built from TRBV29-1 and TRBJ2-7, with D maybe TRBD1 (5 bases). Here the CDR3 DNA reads TGCAGCGTTGTTATAGGGGTGGCAGGGATAGCCGAGCAGTACTTC. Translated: CSVVIGVAGIAEQYF.